These T cell receptor beta chains were read from a single sample in a study of cytomegalovirus exposure and HLA in healthy donors. The table came from immunoSEQ multiplex PCR; TCRdb's copy has only in-frame clones and leaves some out. Its table lists about 120,000 clones. The specimen sequenced was PBMCs. These receptors all stem from a man aged 25-45 years in good health and CMV-seronegative. Each CDR3 is given with its conserved first and last residue. D genes are given only for firm matches.

d_call j_call v_call cdr3_nt cdr3_aa
- TRBJ2-5 TRBV18 TGTGCCAGCTCACCACCGACTGAGACCCAGTACTTC CASSPPTETQYF
- TRBJ2-1 TRBV28 TGTGCCAGCAGTCAACGGGAGAATGAGCAGTTCTTC CASSQRENEQFF
TRBD1 TRBJ1-3 TRBV14 TGTGCCAGCAGCCTCTCGGGACAGGGTTCTGGAAACACCATATATTTT CASSLSGQGSGNTIYF
- TRBJ1-5 TRBV6-5 TGTGCCAGCAGTGGAGGGCCGGATCAGCCCCAGCATTTT CASSGGPDQPQHF
- TRBJ1-3 TRBV6-5 TGTGCCAGCAGTCCTCCCGGGGGGCTTGGAAACACCATATATTTT CASSPPGGLGNTIYF
TRBD1 TRBJ2-5 TRBV18 TGTGCCAGCTCACCACCGGGACAGAAAGAGACCCAGTACTTC CASSPPGQKETQYF
- TRBJ1-5 TRBV5-1 TGCGCCAGCAGCTTGGACAGCAGCAATCAGCCCCAGCATTTT CASSLDSSNQPQHF
- TRBJ1-1 TRBV6-5 TGTGCCAGCAGCACGACCCGGCGGGCTTTCTTT CASSTTRRAFF
- TRBJ2-2 TRBV5-1 TGCGCCAGCAGCTTGGGTTTAACTAGTGGGGGCCGCTACACCGGGGAGCTGTTTTTT CASSLGLTSGGRYTGELFF
- TRBJ2-3 TRBV7-9 TGTGCCAGCAGCAACGCAGGGGGGTTTTGGGACCCGAGCACAGATACGCAGTATTTT CASSNAGGFWDPSTDTQYF
- TRBJ2-7 TRBV7-9 TGTGCCAGCAACCCATTGTCGGCACCGCGGGACGAGCAGTACTTC CASNPLSAPRDEQYF
- TRBJ1-2 TRBV15 TGTGCCACCAGCAGAGATCGAGGCAGCTATGGCTACACCTTC CATSRDRGSYGYTF
TRBD1 TRBJ1-1 TRBV2 TGTGCCAGCAGTGTGGGTGGGAGACAGGGGGGGACTGAAGCTTTCTTT CASSVGGRQGGTEAFF
- TRBJ1-1 TRBV2 TGTGCCAGCAGTGAGGAGGTGAACACTGAAGCTTTCTTT CASSEEVNTEAFF
- TRBJ1-2 TRBV19 TGTGCCAGTAGCCCCAGGGGCGGCTATGGCTACACCTTC CASSPRGGYGYTF
TRBD2 TRBJ2-1 TRBV6-6 TGTGCCAGCAGTTGGACTAGCGGGGGCCGTAATGAGCAGTTCTTC CASSWTSGGRNEQFF
TRBD1 TRBJ2-1 TRBV7-9 TGTGCCAGCAGCCTAACGGGACAGGGCTACAATGAGCAGTTCTTC CASSLTGQGYNEQFF
- TRBJ2-3 TRBV18 TGTGCCAGCTCACTGAGTACAGGGTCCACAGATACGCAGTATTTT CASSLSTGSTDTQYF
TRBD1 TRBJ2-3 TRBV5-1 TGCGCCAGCAGCGTCACAGGGGGCTTATTTCTAATTAATACGCAGTATTTT CASSVTGGLFLINTQYF
TRBD1 TRBJ2-1 TRBV7-8 TGTGCCAGCAGCTTGACAGGGCAGGAGCAGTTCTTC CASSLTGQEQFF
- TRBJ1-1 TRBV2 TGTGCCAGCAGCTGGGACAAGCCAACTGAAGCTTTCTTT CASSWDKPTEAFF
- TRBJ2-1 TRBV27 TGTGCCAGCAGTATACTACCTCAGGGTGAGCAGTTCTTC CASSILPQGEQFF
TRBD1 TRBJ1-1 TRBV6-1 TGTGCCAGCAGTGCAGGGGGCTTCACTGAAGCTTTCTTT CASSAGGFTEAFF
- TRBJ1-2 TRBV2 TGTGCCAGCATGCGGGGGGACTATGGCTACACCTTC CASMRGDYGYTF
TRBD2 TRBJ2-2 TRBV9 TGTGCCAGCGAGAGCGGGGGCTCTGTCACCGGGGAGCTGTTTTTT CASESGGSVTGELFF
TRBD1 TRBJ1-2 TRBV4-3 TGCGCCAGCAGCCAAGATATGGGACAGCCCAACTATGGCTACACCTTC CASSQDMGQPNYGYTF
TRBD1 TRBJ2-4 TRBV19 TGTGCCAGTAGTATAGCGGACAGGGGGCGCGGGAACATTCAGTACTTC CASSIADRGRGNIQYF
TRBD1 TRBJ1-4 TRBV15 TGTGCCACCAGCAGAGTGATCGGGACAGCACGTAATGAAAAACTGTTTTTT CATSRVIGTARNEKLFF
TRBD1 TRBJ2-1 TRBV13 TGTGCCAGCAGCTCGGGACAGAACAATGAGCAGTTCTTC CASSSGQNNEQFF
- TRBJ2-2 TRBV9 TGTGCCAGCAGCTTCCGGGGTACGAACACCGGGGAGCTGTTTTTT CASSFRGTNTGELFF
TRBD1 TRBJ1-4 TRBV5-1 TGCGCCAGCAGCTCGGGGACAGGGGCAAGCGAAAAACTGTTTTTT CASSSGTGASEKLFF
- TRBJ2-5 TRBV5-5 TGTGCCAGCAGCTGGGCAGGGGAAGAGACCCAGTACTTC CASSWAGEETQYF
- TRBJ1-6 TRBV27 TGTGCCAGCAGTTTATCTTGGGGGGGTAGTTCACCCCTCCACTTT CASSLSWGGSSPLHF
- TRBJ1-1 TRBV23-1 TGCGCCAGCAGTGGAACAGGGATGAATTGCGACGACACTGAAGCTTTCTTT CASSGTGMNCDDTEAFF
TRBD1 TRBJ1-1 TRBV5-1 TGCGCCAGCAGCCTAGGACAGGTTATGAACACTGAAGCTTTCTTT CASSLGQVMNTEAFF
TRBD1 TRBJ1-2 TRBV6-1 TGTGCCAGCTGCACAGGGGCCGTCTATGGCTACACCTTC CASCTGAVYGYTF
TRBD1 TRBJ1-3 TRBV7-8 TGTGCCAGCAGCTTAGGGCAGGGGGTAGTTGGAAACACCATATATTTT CASSLGQGVVGNTIYF
- TRBJ2-3 TRBV5-4 TGTGCCAGCAGCTTGAACTCGGGAATACGCACAGATACGCAGTATTTT CASSLNSGIRTDTQYF
TRBD1 TRBJ1-5 TRBV19 TGTGCCAGTAGGGGACGGGACAGGACTTATCAGCCCCAGCATTTT CASRGRDRTYQPQHF
- TRBJ2-1 TRBV2 TGTGCCAGCAGTTCCTTGTCGAGCTCCTACAATGAGCAGTTCTTC CASSSLSSSYNEQFF
- TRBJ2-7 TRBV11-2 TGTGCCAGCAGCTCAGTCAATTGGCGGGATGCCTACGAGCAGTACTTC CASSSVNWRDAYEQYF
TRBD1 TRBJ1-4 TRBV25-1 TGTGCCAGCAGTGCTTCAAAGACAGGGGGGGAAACTAATGAAAAACTGTTTTTT CASSASKTGGETNEKLFF
- TRBJ1-4 TRBV6-1 TGTGCCAGCAACGTGGGAGGAGCAGATGAAAAACTGTTTTTT CASNVGGADEKLFF
TRBD2 TRBJ2-1 TRBV5-4 TGTGCCAGCAGTGAGACTAGCGGGGTAAGGGAGCAGTTCTTC CASSETSGVREQFF
TRBD1 TRBJ1-5 TRBV5-1 TGCGCCAGCAGCTTGGCCGGACAGGGAGGGCAGCCCCAGCATTTT CASSLAGQGGQPQHF
TRBD1 TRBJ1-1 TRBV5-1 TGCGCCAGCAGCTTGTTTCAGGGGGCGTGGGGCACTGAAGCTTTCTTT CASSLFQGAWGTEAFF
- TRBJ1-4 TRBV6-5 TGTGCCAGCAGCCAGGGAATTGCAACTAATGAAAAACTGTTTTTT CASSQGIATNEKLFF
- TRBJ2-7 TRBV5-3 TGTGCCAGAAGCTTGGCCTGGGGCTCGTTAAACTCCTACGAGCAGTACTTC CARSLAWGSLNSYEQYF
- TRBJ1-3 TRBV2 TGTGCCAGCAGTGAACAACGCCCGAGCTCTGGAAACACCATATATTTT CASSEQRPSSGNTIYF
- TRBJ2-7 TRBV10-3 TGTGCCATCAGTGACGGAGTATACTCCTACGAGCAGTACTTC CAISDGVYSYEQYF
- TRBJ2-7 TRBV18 TGTGCCAGCTCACCGGGGCTAGGGGACGAGCAGTACTTC CASSPGLGDEQYF
- TRBJ2-2 TRBV10-2 TGCGCCAGCAGTGAGCAAGCAGGGAGGTTTAGAGCCGGGGAGCTGTTTTTT CASSEQAGRFRAGELFF
- TRBJ2-7 TRBV6-5 TGTGCCAGCAGTATCGGCTACGAGCAGTACTTC CASSIGYEQYF
TRBD1 TRBJ2-5 TRBV5-1 TGCGCCAGCAGCTTGGGGGACAGCCCTTCTCAGACCCAGTACTTC CASSLGDSPSQTQYF
- TRBJ2-5 TRBV7-2 TGTGCCAGCAGCTTTTCTCTTTCTCTAGAGACCCAGTACTTC CASSFSLSLETQYF
- TRBJ2-2 TRBV28 TGTGCCAGCACTTTACAGGGTCACGGGGAGCTGTTTTTT CASTLQGHGELFF
TRBD1 TRBJ2-1 TRBV19 TGTGCCAGTAGCACCGAGACAGGGGCGCTCAATGAGCAGTTCTTC CASSTETGALNEQFF
- TRBJ1-1 TRBV19 TGTGCCAGTGCTCGCTATGTGAGCACTGAAGCTTTCTTT CASARYVSTEAFF
TRBD1 TRBJ2-7 TRBV6-5 TGTGCCAGCAGTTACTCGAGGACAGGGCAATACGAGCAGTACTTC CASSYSRTGQYEQYF
TRBD1 TRBJ1-2 TRBV7-2 TGTGCCAGCAGCTTCGGGACAGGGGAGTATGGCTACACCTTC CASSFGTGEYGYTF